This TCR beta chain was profiled in a study of beta chain features in type 1 diabetes. About the study: Sorted cell examination encompassed about 110,000,000 cells across all samples.

This CDR3 comprises 15 residues. The germline CDR1 and CDR2 sequences are KGHSH and LQKENI. V was pared by 5 bases and J by 2 bases, with 12 bases between. A sort by CD45RO/CCR7/CD25/CD127/CD95/CD27 yielded CD4+ naive, central memory, regulatory and stem cell-like memory cells. Since all of the isolated RNA was reverse transcribed, expressed TCRB transcripts were what got sequenced. Measured with immunoSEQ multiplex PCR; TCRdb has only the in-frame clones, and not every one. The table includes a few hundred thousand clones, 15% to 20% detected once. Turning to this clone: The antigen is not known.

Study-wide results and caveats: Patients showed naive, central memory and Treg TCRB repertoires that appeared more similar than those of healthy donors.

This clonotype was sampled from a woman between 18 and 29 years old in good health. The specimen sequenced was naive CD4+ T cells from blood. The chain links TRBV18 to TRBJ1-4; D is possibly TRBD1 (5 bases). The CDR3 reads CASSTAGYTNEKLFF. CDR3 DNA: TGTGCCAGCTCAACTGCAGGGTATACTAATGAAAAACTGTTTTTT.